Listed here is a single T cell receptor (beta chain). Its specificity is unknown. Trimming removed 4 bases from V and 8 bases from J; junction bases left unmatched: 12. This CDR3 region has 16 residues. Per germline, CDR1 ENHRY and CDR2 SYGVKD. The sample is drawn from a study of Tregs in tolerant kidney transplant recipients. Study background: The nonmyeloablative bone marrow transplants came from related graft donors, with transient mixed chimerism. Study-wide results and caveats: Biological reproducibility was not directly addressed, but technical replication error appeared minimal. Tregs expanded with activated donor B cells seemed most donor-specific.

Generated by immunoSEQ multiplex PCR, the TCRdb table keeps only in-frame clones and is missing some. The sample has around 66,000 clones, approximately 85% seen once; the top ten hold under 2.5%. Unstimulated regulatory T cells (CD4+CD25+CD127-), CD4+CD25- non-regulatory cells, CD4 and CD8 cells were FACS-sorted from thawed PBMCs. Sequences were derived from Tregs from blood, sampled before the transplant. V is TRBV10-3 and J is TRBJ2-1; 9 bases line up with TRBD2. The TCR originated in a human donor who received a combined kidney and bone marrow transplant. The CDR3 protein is CAISGSLAGRVDEQFF. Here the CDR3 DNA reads TGTGCCATCAGTGGGAGCCTAGCGGGGAGGGTTGATGAGCAGTTCTTC.